This TCR beta chain was profiled in a study of blood T cells in healthy people across ages. This clonotype showed up just once. A J-beta primer mix and a sample-barcoded 5' primer were used in a second PCR of about 7 to 12 cycles. Each CDR3 protein gets one entry after TCRdb re-called the 5' RACE reads with MiXCR. The sample records approximately 800,000 distinct CDR3 sequences, more than 55% being singletons. CDR1 and CDR2 from the germline V gene are SGHDN and FVKESK. V shed 3 bases and J 4 bases; nucleotides not matched to a gene: 8. The CDR3 spans 16 residues. The V and J genes are TRBV14 and TRBJ1-2, with TRBD1 matching 10 bases. What was sequenced was blood. The clonotype originates from a man between 40 and 49 years old in good health. The CDR3 nucleotides read TGTGCCAGCAGCCACAAGGCGGGACAGGGGATCTATGGCTACACCTTC. This gives the protein CASSHKAGQGIYGYTF.